The 32 T cell receptor beta chains below come from one sample, sequenced in a study of T cells in Graves' hyperthyroidism and ophthalmopathy. Regions amplified from RNA transcripts were the TCR beta CDR3 regions. When the TCR CDR3 underwent first-round RT-PCR, the HTBI primer set was used. In TCRdb, the multiplex PCR reads were re-called with MiXCR into one record per CDR3 protein. Of about 400,000 distinct CDR3 sequences listed, more than 15% were seen once; the top ten hold approximately 14%. Sequencing input: blood. The receptors here all came from a woman aged 18-35 years with Graves' hyperthyroidism.

The V call is TRBV7-9, the J call TRBJ1-1; no reliable D call. Between the trimmed V and J ends, which lost 9 bases and 5 bases, there was a span of 16 bases. Germline assignment: CDR1 SEHNR and CDR2 FQNEAQ (reference sequence). This CDR3 has 13 amino acids. CDR3 amino acids: CARRRLDGTEAFF. CDR3 DNA sequence: TGTGCCAGGCGCAGACTCGATGGGACTGAAGCTTTCTTT.

At least ten counts were recorded for this clonotype. The chain links TRBV14 to TRBJ1-1; D ambiguous. This CDR3 region has 14 residues. Trimming pared 4 bases from V and 1 base from J, leaving 10 bases between. From germline, CDR1 is SGHDN and CDR2 FVKESK. CDR3 nucleotide sequence: TGTGCCAGCAGCCGACGGGCGACGAACACTGAAGCTTTCTTT. It is translated as CASSRRATNTEAFF. The variable domain in full, with the rest retrieved from reference TRBV14 and TRBJ1-1, is EAGVTQFPSHSVIEKGQTVTLRCDPISGHDNLYWYRRVMGKEIKFLLHFVKESKQDESGMPNNRFLAERTGGTYSTLKVQPAELEDSGVYFCASSRRATNTEAFFGQGTRLTVV.

The sample holds many counts of this clonotype. The V call is TRBV20-1, the J call TRBJ1-1; no firm D call. CDR3 length: 12 residues. Germline lookup yields CDR1 DFQATT and CDR2 SNEGSKA (reference sequence). V lost 3 bases and J 5 bases, leaving 10 bases between the germline ends. The CDR3 DNA is TGCAGTGCTAGTCCGGGTTGGACTGAAGCTTTCTTT. Protein product: CSASPGWTEAFF.

This clonotype came up many times. The chain couples TRBV2 to TRBJ2-2; 7 bases agree with TRBD2. This CDR3 is 14 amino acids long. Germline loops: CDR1 SNHLY, CDR2 FYNNEI. The junction had 8 bases not matched to a gene; V was cut back by 6 bases and J by 7 bases. The CDR3 reads CASRGLVGVGELFF. The CDR3 DNA sequence: TGTGCCAGCAGAGGACTAGTAGGTGTCGGGGAGCTGTTTTTT.

This clonotype occurred a few times. V and J are TRBV11-2 and TRBJ2-1; 14 positions agree with TRBD2. Per the germline V gene, CDR1 is SGHAT and CDR2 is FQNNGV. This CDR3 spans 16 amino acids. Losses at the gene ends were 5 bases for V and 7 bases for J; bases not matched to a gene: 7. The CDR3 sequence: CASSPIGTSGSNEQFF. CDR3 DNA: TGTGCCAGCAGCCCAATCGGGACTAGCGGGAGTAATGAGCAGTTCTTC.

This chain links TRBV29-1 with TRBJ1-2; D is ambiguous. Germline CDR1 and CDR2: SQVTM and ANQGSEA. Trimming pared 6 bases from V and 8 bases from J, leaving 16 bases between. The CDR3 loop spans 12 amino acids. The CDR3 DNA reads TGCAGCGTGTGGGCCCTTGCTAAAGGCTACACCTTC. Its translation: CSVWALAKGYTF. Looking up the rest from reference TRBV29-1 and TRBJ1-2 gives the full variable domain: SAVISQKPSRDICQRGTSLTIQCQVDSQVTMMFWYRQQPGQSLTLIATANQGSEATYESGFVIDKFPISRPNLTFSTLTVSNMSPEDSSIYLCSVWALAKGYTFGSGTRLTVV.

This clonotype showed up many times. V and J are TRBV20-1 and TRBJ2-5; the match to TRBD1 covers 7 bases. The CDR3 sequence is 14 residues long. V shed 6 bases, J shed 5 bases, and the junction held 12 bases outside the gene matches. From germline, CDR1 is DFQATT and CDR2 SNEGSKA (reference sequence). CDR3 residues: CSASPQGLAETQYF. For the CDR3, the DNA is TGCAGTGCGAGCCCACAGGGGTTGGCGGAGACCCAGTACTTC.

This clonotype was seen only a few times. The V and J genes are TRBV27 and TRBJ2-7; maybe TRBD2 (5 bases). The CDR3 is 15 residues long. Germline lookup yields CDR1 MNHEY and CDR2 SMNVEV (reference sequence). Trimming removed 2 bases at V and 6 bases at J, with 17 bases between. The CDR3 DNA follows: TGTGCCAGCAGTTTAATGAGGGTTGGATTCCTCGAGCAGTACTTC. The encoded protein is CASSLMRVGFLEQYF.

This clonotype was seen repeatedly, ten times or more. V usage is TRBV11-2 and J usage is TRBJ1-1; 11 nucleotides match TRBD1. Trimming cost V 5 bases and J 6 bases; bases outside gene matches: 5. The CDR3 has 14 amino acids. CDR1 is SGHAT, CDR2 FQNNGV, per germline. The CDR3 is CASSSWTGGPEAFF. CDR3 nucleotide sequence: TGTGCCAGCAGCAGTTGGACAGGGGGCCCTGAAGCTTTCTTT.

This clonotype was observed at least ten times. The CDR3 spells CASSWGGRSSPLHF. CDR3 DNA sequence: TGTGCCAGCAGCTGGGGGGGTAGGAGTTCACCCCTCCACTTT. The rearrangement uses TRBV12-3 or TRBV12-4 and TRBJ1-6, with a weak D call TRBD1 (5 bases). The CDR3 runs 14 residues. Trimming took 6 bases from V and 9 from J, leaving 15 bases between them.

This clonotype was picked up many times. The chain is built from TRBV24-1 and TRBJ2-7; D perhaps matches TRBD2 (6 bases). This CDR3 has 15 amino acids. Germline V gene sequence: CDR1 KGHDR, CDR2 SFDVKD. V was pared by 9 bases and J by 0 bases, with 17 bases between. CDR3 in DNA: TGTGCCACCGGCTCCAGGAGGGTTGACTCCTACGAGCAGTACTTC. This sequence encodes CATGSRRVDSYEQYF.

This clonotype was seen ten or more times. The J gene is TRBJ2-5, the V gene TRBV5-1; D is unclear. V dropped 0 bases and J dropped 0 bases, with 6 bases sitting between them. The germline CDR1 and CDR2 sequences are SGHRS and YFSETQ. The CDR3 is made up of 14 amino acids. The CDR3 DNA is TGCGCCAGCAGCTTGGTCCCGTACCAAGAGACCCAGTACTTC. This translates into CASSLVPYQETQYF.

This clonotype was seen more than once but under ten times. This rearrangement joins TRBV24-1 to TRBJ2-5; TRBD1 matches at 7 bases. Germline CDR1 and CDR2: KGHDR and SFDVKD. This CDR3 comprises 15 residues. Trimming removed 1 base from V and 5 bases from J; junction bases left unmatched: 6. The CDR3 region has the DNA TGTGCCACCAGTGATTTAGAAGGCAGGGGGGAGACCCAGTACTTC. The encoded protein is CATSDLEGRGETQYF.

The genes are TRBV6-2 or TRBV6-3 and TRBJ2-2, with TRBD2 matching over 13 bases. This CDR3 is 17 amino acids long. V was pared by 5 bases and J by 4 bases, with 7 bases of the junction left unmatched. Germline V gene data show CDR1 as MNHEY and CDR2 as SVGEGT. The CDR3 protein is CASSTTSGRGCTGELFF. The CDR3, as DNA: TGTGCCAGCAGTACCACTAGCGGGAGGGGGTGCACCGGGGAGCTGTTTTTT.

As regards this clonotype: A much more abundant neighbour one base away suggests this may be a read error. This chain uses TRBV3-2 with TRBJ2-3; TRBD1 is the table's D call and was not checked against the DNA. TRBV3-2 is an annotated pseudogene. The CDR3 contains 15 residues. The CDR3 bases are TGTGCCAGCAGCCAAGAAGGGAGATTGTCCGATACGCAGTATTTT. It codes for CASSQEGRLSDTQYF.

Ten or more counts support this clonotype. The rearrangement uses TRBV28 and TRBJ2-7, with D tentatively TRBD2 (6 bases). CDR3 length: 13 amino acids. V was clipped by 2 bases and J by 6 bases, with 11 bases between them. Germline values: CDR1 MDHEN, CDR2 SYDVKM. CDR3 sequence (DNA): TGTGCCAGCAGTTTAAATCGGGGGACCGAGCAGTACTTC. The encoded protein is CASSLNRGTEQYF.

This clonotype was seen many times. The chain links TRBV5-1 to TRBJ2-7; D tentatively reads TRBD1 or TRBD2 (5 bases each). CDR1 is SGHRS, CDR2 YFSETQ, per germline. The length of the CDR3 is 14 residues. Trimming removed 4 bases from V and 3 bases from J, with 14 bases in between. CDR3 bases: TGCGCCAGCAGCGACGGGGACGGGGACTACGAGCAGTACTTC. Protein product: CASSDGDGDYEQYF.

This clonotype has only a few counts. The rearrangement uses TRBV19 and TRBJ1-2, with D perhaps matching TRBD1 (6 bases). V lost 0 bases and J lost 8, with 16 bases in between. The CDR3 has 15 residues. Germline V gives CDR1 LNHDA, CDR2 SQIVND (reference sequence). The CDR3 protein is CASSIDPAGARGYTF. The CDR3 DNA reads TGTGCCAGTAGTATAGATCCGGCAGGGGCGAGGGGCTACACCTTC.

This clonotype was counted between two and nine times. CDR3 coding DNA: TGCAGTGTCAGGTTGAACACTGAAGCTTTCTTT. Translated: CSVRLNTEAFF. The rearrangement links TRBV20-1 to TRBJ1-1; D gene ambiguous. V dropped 7 bases and J dropped 0 bases, with 6 bases sitting between them. The CDR3 consists of 11 residues. Germline V gives CDR1 DFQATT, CDR2 SNEGSKA (reference sequence).

The sample holds many counts of this clonotype. The gene calls are TRBV29-1 and TRBJ2-7; 9 bases fit TRBD2. Trimming took 3 bases from V and 1 from J; bases not matched to a gene: 13. The CDR3 length is 17 residues. CDR1 is SQVTM, CDR2 ANQGSEA, per germline. The DNA for the CDR3 is TGCAGCGTTGAGGGGATAGCGGGAGCTTCGGGGTCCTACGAGCAGTACTTC. Residues: CSVEGIAGASGSYEQYF.

CDR3: CASSQPLREVTEAFF. CDR3 nucleotides: TGCGCCAGCAGCCAACCCCTTCGAGAAGTAACTGAAGCTTTCTTT. The V call is TRBV4-1, the J call TRBJ1-1, with D hard to call. CDR3 size: 15 residues. The V end lost 2 bases, the J end lost 5 bases, and 15 bases lay between the germline ends. Germline values: CDR1 MGHRA, CDR2 YSYEKL.

This clonotype has a count of ten or more. The chain has TRBV7-8 and TRBJ2-7; 8 bases are shared with TRBD1. The CDR3 length is 13 residues. The V gene end was trimmed by 6 bases and the J gene end by 5 bases; junction bases not matched to a gene: 6. The V gene's germline CDR1 is SGHVS and CDR2 FQNEAQ. The DNA of the CDR3 is TGTGCCAGCAGTCCAGGGGGCATGGACGAGCAGTACTTC. Translation gives CASSPGGMDEQYF.

The V and J genes are TRBV2 and TRBJ1-6; no clear D gene. Germline lookup yields CDR1 SNHLY and CDR2 FYNNEI. The CDR3 sequence is 15 residues long. The V gene lost 1 base and the J gene lost 4 bases, with 8 bases spanning the gap. CDR3 amino acids: CASSEGRNYNSPLHF. CDR3 sequence (DNA): TGTGCCAGCAGTGAAGGACGGAATTATAATTCACCCCTCCACTTT. The complete variable domain, with remaining parts taken from reference TRBV2 and TRBJ1-6, reads EPEVTQTPSHQVTQMGQEVILRCVPISNHLYFYWYRQILGQKVEFLVSFYNNEISEKSEIFDDQFSVERPDGSNFTLKIRSTKLEDSAMYFCASSEGRNYNSPLHFGNGTRLTVT.

This clonotype was found many times. The genes are TRBV10-3 and TRBJ2-5, with D hard to call. Germline V CDR1 and CDR2: ENHRY, SYGVKD. With 0 bases removed from V and 2 bases from J, the gap between germline ends came to 10 bases. This CDR3 contains 15 residues. CDR3 DNA sequence: TGTGCCATCAGTGAGTCGAGGTCCCCACAAGAGACCCAGTACTTC. Translating it yields CAISESRSPQETQYF.

The chain combines TRBV3-1 with TRBJ1-2, with D possibly being TRBD1 (6 bases). CDR3 size: 14 residues. Germline loops: CDR1 LGHDT, CDR2 YNNKEL (reference sequence). Trimming stripped 4 bases from V and 6 bases from J, with 15 bases between. CDR3 DNA: TGTGCCAGCAGCCGTCGGGGGGGCTACGATGGCTACACCTTC. Its translation is CASSRRGGYDGYTF.

At least ten counts were recorded for this clonotype. The chain recombines TRBV3-1 with TRBJ1-2; D remains ambiguous. This CDR3 is built from 15 residues. Trimming cost V 0 bases and J 7 bases, with 15 bases left between them. CDR1 is LGHDT, CDR2 YNNKEL, per germline (reference sequence). This CDR3 is CASSQDMDGVAGYTF. The CDR3 region has the DNA TGTGCCAGCAGCCAAGATATGGACGGGGTCGCTGGCTACACCTTC.

V gene TRBV6-1 combines with J gene TRBJ1-1; no clear D. The germline V and J ends were trimmed by 2 bases and 0 bases, with 13 bases remaining between them. CDR1 is MNHNS and CDR2 is SASEGT in the germline V gene. This CDR3 region has 16 residues. In DNA, the CDR3 is TGTGCCAGCAGTGAACGGGGTTTGGCGGTGAACACTGAAGCTTTCTTT. The encoded protein is CASSERGLAVNTEAFF.

This clonotype came up a few times. The chain recombines TRBV20-1 with TRBJ1-5, with TRBD1 identical over 11 bases. The V gene end was trimmed by 6 bases and the J gene end by 6 bases; junction bases not matched to a gene: 10. Germline V gene lookup returns CDR1 DFQATT and CDR2 SNEGSKA (reference sequence). This CDR3 comprises 15 residues. The CDR3: CSAGQGAATGQPQHF. CDR3 nucleotides: TGCAGTGCCGGACAGGGGGCCGCTACGGGTCAGCCCCAGCATTTT.

The J gene is TRBJ2-7, the V gene TRBV29-1; D assignment may be TRBD1 or TRBD2 (5 bases each). The CDR3 contains 12 residues. V was shortened by 7 bases and J by 3 bases, with 13 bases between the two germline ends. Germline V gives CDR1 SQVTM, CDR2 ANQGSEA. The CDR3 DNA follows: TGCAGCGCTCGGGACGGCTACTACGAGCAGTACTTC. Amino acids: CSARDGYYEQYF.

V and J are TRBV7-9 and TRBJ1-2; D remains ambiguous. V shed 11 bases and J shed 8 bases, with 21 bases lying between them. The V gene's germline CDR1 is SEHNR and CDR2 FQNEAQ (reference sequence). There are 13 residues in the CDR3. CDR3 nucleotide sequence: TGTGCCGGAGAAGGGTTTAGTTCGTACGGCTACACCTTC. As protein: CAGEGFSSYGYTF.

This clonotype was observed a handful of times. V gene TRBV7-2 combines with J gene TRBJ2-1; 8 nucleotides agree with TRBD2. The length of the CDR3 is 20 residues. The V and J ends lost 1 base and 4 bases, in that order; junction bases with no gene match: 18. The germline CDR1 and CDR2 sequences are SGHTA and FQGNSA. The CDR3 region is CASSLVGGGPAGVPYNEQFF. The CDR3, as DNA: TGTGCCAGCAGCTTAGTAGGTGGGGGACCAGCGGGAGTACCTTACAATGAGCAGTTCTTC.

This clonotype was counted many times. The J gene is TRBJ1-1, the V gene TRBV6-1; 7 positions match TRBD1. Trimming took 5 bases from V and 4 from J; bases not matched to a gene: 10. The CDR3 consists of 15 residues. Germline CDR1 reads MNHNS; CDR2 reads SASEGT. The CDR3: CASSTLQGLGTEAFF. The CDR3, as DNA: TGTGCCAGCAGTACATTACAGGGGTTAGGCACTGAAGCTTTCTTT.